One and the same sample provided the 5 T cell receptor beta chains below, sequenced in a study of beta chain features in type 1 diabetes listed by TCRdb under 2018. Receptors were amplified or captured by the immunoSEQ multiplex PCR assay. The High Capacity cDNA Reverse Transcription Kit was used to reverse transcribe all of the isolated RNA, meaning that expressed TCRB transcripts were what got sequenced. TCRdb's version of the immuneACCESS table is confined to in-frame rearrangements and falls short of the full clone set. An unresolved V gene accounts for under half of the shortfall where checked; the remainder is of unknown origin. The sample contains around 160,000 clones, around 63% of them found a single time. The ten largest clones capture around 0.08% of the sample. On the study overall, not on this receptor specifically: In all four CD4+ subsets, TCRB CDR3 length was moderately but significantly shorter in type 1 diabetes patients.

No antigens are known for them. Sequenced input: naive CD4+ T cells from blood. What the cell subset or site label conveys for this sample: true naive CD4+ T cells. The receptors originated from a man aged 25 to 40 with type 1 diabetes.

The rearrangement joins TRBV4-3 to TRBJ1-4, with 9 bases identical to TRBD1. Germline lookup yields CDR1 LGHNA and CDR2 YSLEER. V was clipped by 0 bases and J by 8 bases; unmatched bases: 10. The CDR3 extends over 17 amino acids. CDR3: CASSQDLIQGAREKLFF. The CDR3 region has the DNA TGCGCCAGCAGCCAAGATCTCATACAGGGGGCAAGGGAAAAACTGTTTTTT.

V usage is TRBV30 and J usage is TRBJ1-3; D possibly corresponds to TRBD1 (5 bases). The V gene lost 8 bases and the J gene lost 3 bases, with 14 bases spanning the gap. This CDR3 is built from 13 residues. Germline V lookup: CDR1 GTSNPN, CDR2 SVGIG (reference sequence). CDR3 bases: TGTGCCGCTACGGGCAGGGTTGGAAACACCATATATTTT. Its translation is CAATGRVGNTIYF.

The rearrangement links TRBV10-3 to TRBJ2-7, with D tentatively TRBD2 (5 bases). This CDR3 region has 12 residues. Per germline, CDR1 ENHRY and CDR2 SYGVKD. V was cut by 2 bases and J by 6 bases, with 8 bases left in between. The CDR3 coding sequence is TGTGCCATCAGTGAGGAGGGAACCGAGCAGTACTTC. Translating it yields CAISEEGTEQYF.

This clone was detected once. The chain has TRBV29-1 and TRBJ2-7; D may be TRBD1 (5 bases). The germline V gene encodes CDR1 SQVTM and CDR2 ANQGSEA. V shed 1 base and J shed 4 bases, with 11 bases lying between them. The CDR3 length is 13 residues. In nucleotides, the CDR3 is TGCAGCGTTGAAGTGGGGCCACTGTACGAGCAGTACTTC. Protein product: CSVEVGPLYEQYF.

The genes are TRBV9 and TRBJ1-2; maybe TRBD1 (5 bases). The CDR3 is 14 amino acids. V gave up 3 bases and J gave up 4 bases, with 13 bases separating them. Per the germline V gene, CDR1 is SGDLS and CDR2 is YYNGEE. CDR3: CASSEMAGSYGYTF. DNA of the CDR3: TGTGCCAGCAGCGAGATGGCAGGGAGCTATGGCTACACCTTC. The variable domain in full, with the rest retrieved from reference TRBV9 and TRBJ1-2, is DSGVTQTPKHLITATGQRVTLRCSPRSGDLSVYWYQQSLDQGLQFLIQYYNGEERAKGNILERFSAQQFPDLHSELNLSSLELGDSALYFCASSEMAGSYGYTFGSGTRLTVV.